The TCR beta chain under discussion was sequenced for a study of T-cell reconstitution after alpha-beta-depleted transplantation in children. Trimming removed 2 bases from V and 3 bases from J, with 16 bases in between. CDR3 length: 17 amino acids. This clonotype was seen only a few times. Antigen specificity is unknown. The study, taken as a whole, reports: There were reportedly several hundred expanded graft clones from which alpha-beta T cells came about two months after transplant. One year after transplant, T-cell counts and diversity came mostly from newly produced T cells. Several patients had high TCRbeta diversity at day 60; it came from surviving recipient T cells and thymic progenitors.

The TCRbeta library was prepared with unique molecular identifiers. In TCRdb, the PCR reads were re-called with MiXCR into one record per CDR3 protein. The data hold a few hundred thousand distinct CDR3 sequences, with 10% to 15% observed a single time. The rearrangement links TRBV23-1 to TRBJ2-2, with D maybe TRBD2 (6 bases). Being an ORF, TRBV23-1 has a function that is uncertain. The TCR comes from a male patient younger than 18 who had a stem cell transplant for acute myeloid leukemia, so the T cells may come from the graft donor. Sequenced here: PBMCs, mostly from graft donor cells, sampled 360 days after TCRalphabeta/CD19-depleted stem cell transplant. CDR3 sequence reads: CASSQAILRGDTGELFF. The CDR3 DNA reads TGCGCCAGCAGTCAAGCTATACTACGCGGGGACACCGGGGAGCTGTTTTTT.